The text below deals with one TCR beta chain. Its cognate antigen is unknown. The data were obtained in a study of cytomegalovirus exposure and HLA in healthy donors. Assay: immunoSEQ multiplex PCR; the TCRdb copy retains only in-frame clones and omits some. The repertoire includes about 100,000 clones, about 85% of them detected once, and approximately 2.9% sits in the top ten. Study-level findings and limits: Most observed TCR sequences were rare, whereas some public TCRs were detected in many donors. TCR clusters originating in the first cohort tended to co-occur in the 120 validation repertoires, according to a later analysis. TCR beta chains numbering under 200 were designated cytomegalovirus-associated.

The donors belonged to the approximately 120-subject validation cohort, separate from the roughly 710-subject first cohort. This CDR3 has 12 residues. Germline CDR1 reads LNHDA; CDR2 reads SQIVND (reference sequence). The trim removed 4 bases at V and 15 bases at J, leaving 6 bases unmatched. This clonotype originated in a woman aged 18-30 years in good health and CMV-seronegative. The chain links TRBV19 to TRBJ2-1; 10 bases align to TRBD2. Sequenced input: PBMCs. The CDR3 DNA reads as TGTGCCAGTAGTACCGGACTAGCGGCACCGTTCTTC. Translated: CASSTGLAAPFF.